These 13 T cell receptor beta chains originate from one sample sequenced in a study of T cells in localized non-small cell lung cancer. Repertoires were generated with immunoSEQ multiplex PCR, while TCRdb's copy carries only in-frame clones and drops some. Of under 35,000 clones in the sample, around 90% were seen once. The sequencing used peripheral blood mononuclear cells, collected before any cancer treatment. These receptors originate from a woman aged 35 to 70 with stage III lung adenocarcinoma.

The DNA of the CDR3 is TGTGCCATCAGAGAATCACCGGTCCTTGGAAACACCATATATTTT. Protein product: CAIRESPVLGNTIYF. The chain uses TRBV10-3 and TRBJ1-3; unclear D gene. Germline V gene data show CDR1 as ENHRY and CDR2 as SYGVKD. CDR3 length: 15 amino acids. The V gene lost 6 bases and the J gene lost 3 bases, with 15 bases spanning the gap.

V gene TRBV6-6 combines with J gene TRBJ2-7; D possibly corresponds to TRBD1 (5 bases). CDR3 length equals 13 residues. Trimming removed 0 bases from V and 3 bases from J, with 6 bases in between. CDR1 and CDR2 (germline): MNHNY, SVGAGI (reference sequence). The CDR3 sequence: CASSYSGDYEQYF. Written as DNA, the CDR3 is TGTGCCAGCAGTTACTCAGGGGACTACGAGCAGTACTTC.

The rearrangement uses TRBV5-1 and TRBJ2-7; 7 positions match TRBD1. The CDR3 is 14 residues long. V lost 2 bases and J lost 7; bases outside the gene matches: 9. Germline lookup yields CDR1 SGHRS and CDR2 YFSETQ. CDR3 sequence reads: CASSLRGQSQEQYF. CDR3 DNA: TGCGCCAGCAGCTTAAGGGGGCAAAGTCAGGAGCAGTACTTC. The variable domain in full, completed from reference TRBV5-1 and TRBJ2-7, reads KAGVTQTPRYLIKTRGQQVTLSCSPISGHRSVSWYQQTPGQGLQFLFEYFSETQRNKGNFPGRFSGRQFSNSRSEMNVSTLELGDSALYLCASSLRGQSQEQYFGPGTRLTVT.

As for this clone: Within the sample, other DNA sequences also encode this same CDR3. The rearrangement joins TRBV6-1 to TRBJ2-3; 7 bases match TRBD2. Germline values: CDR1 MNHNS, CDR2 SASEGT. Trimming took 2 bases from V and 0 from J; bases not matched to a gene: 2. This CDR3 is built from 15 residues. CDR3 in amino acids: CASSEPGLSTDTQYF. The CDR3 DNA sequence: TGTGCCAGCAGTGAACCGGGACTAAGCACAGATACGCAGTATTTT.

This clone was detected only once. CDR3 in DNA: TGCGCCAGCAGCACATCGAGTGATGAAAAACTGTTTTTT. Protein: CASSTSSDEKLFF. The chain carries TRBV5-1 and TRBJ1-4, with D unclear. Germline values: CDR1 SGHRS, CDR2 YFSETQ. V was clipped by 4 bases and J by 6 bases, with 10 bases between them. This CDR3 is 13 amino acids long.

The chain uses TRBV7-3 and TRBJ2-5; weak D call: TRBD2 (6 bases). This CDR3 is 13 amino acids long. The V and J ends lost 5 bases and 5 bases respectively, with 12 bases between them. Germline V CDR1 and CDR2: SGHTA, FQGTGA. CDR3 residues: CASSLDYSETQYF. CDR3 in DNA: TGTGCCAGCAGCCTGGACTACTCGGAGACCCAGTACTTC.

CDR3 residues: CASSAPFAPGANVLTF. The DNA for the CDR3 is TGTGCCAGCAGTGCGCCGTTTGCACCTGGGGCCAACGTCCTGACTTTC. The chain joins TRBV27 to TRBJ2-6; D gene uncertain. Trimming removed 5 bases at V and 2 bases at J, with 13 bases between. The CDR3 is made up of 16 amino acids. Germline V gene lookup returns CDR1 MNHEY and CDR2 SMNVEV (reference sequence).

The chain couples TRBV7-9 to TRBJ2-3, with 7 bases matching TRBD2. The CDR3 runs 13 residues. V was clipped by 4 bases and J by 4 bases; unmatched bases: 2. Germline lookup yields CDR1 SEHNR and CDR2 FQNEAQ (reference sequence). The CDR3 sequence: CASSSRGADTQYF. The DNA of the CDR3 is TGTGCCAGCAGCTCCCGGGGGGCAGATACGCAGTATTTT.

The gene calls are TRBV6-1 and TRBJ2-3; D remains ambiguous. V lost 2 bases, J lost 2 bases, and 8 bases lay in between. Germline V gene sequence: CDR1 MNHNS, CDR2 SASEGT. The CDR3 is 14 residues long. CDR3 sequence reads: CASSEQADTDTQYF. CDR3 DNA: TGTGCCAGCAGTGAACAGGCGGACACAGATACGCAGTATTTT.

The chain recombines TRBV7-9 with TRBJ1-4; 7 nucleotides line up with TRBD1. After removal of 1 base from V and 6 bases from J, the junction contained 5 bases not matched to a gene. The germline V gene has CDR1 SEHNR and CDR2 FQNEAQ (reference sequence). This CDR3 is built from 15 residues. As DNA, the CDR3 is TGTGCCAGCAGCTTAGGGGACAGACGGGATGAAAAACTGTTTTTT. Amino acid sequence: CASSLGDRRDEKLFF.

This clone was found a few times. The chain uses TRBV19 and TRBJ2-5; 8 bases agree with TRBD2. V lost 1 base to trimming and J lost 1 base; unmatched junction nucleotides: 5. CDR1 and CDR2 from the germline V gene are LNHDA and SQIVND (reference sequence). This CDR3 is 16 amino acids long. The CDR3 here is CASSIVAGGVQETQYF. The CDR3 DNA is TGTGCCAGTAGTATAGTGGCGGGGGGCGTCCAAGAGACCCAGTACTTC.

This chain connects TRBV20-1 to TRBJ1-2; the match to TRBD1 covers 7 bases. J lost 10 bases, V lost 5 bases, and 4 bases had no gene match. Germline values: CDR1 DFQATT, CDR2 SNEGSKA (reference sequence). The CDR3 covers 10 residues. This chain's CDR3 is CSAFTGDYTF. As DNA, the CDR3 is TGCAGTGCTTTTACAGGGGACTACACCTTC.

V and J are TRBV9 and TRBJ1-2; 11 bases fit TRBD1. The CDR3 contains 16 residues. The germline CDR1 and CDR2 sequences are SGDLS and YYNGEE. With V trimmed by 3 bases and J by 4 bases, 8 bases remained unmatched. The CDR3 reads CASSAHRDRGTYGYTF. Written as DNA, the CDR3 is TGTGCCAGCAGCGCCCACCGGGACAGGGGGACCTATGGCTACACCTTC.